The 11 T cell receptor beta chains below all came from one sample that was sequenced in a study of T cells in Graves' hyperthyroidism and ophthalmopathy. Amplified TCR beta CDR3 regions came from RNA transcripts. HTBI primers were employed in a first-round RT-PCR of the TCR CDR3. From the multiplex PCR reads, TCRdb called clonotypes with MiXCR, one entry per CDR3 protein. The sample yields about 840,000 distinct CDR3 sequences, roughly 37% seen once. Sequenced sample: blood. These receptor sequences come from a man between 18 and 35 years old with Graves' hyperthyroidism.

Details on this clonotype: The junction differs from germline at one of its ends, possibly a read error. The chain joins TRBV7-9 to TRBJ1-5, with D unresolved. The germline V gene has CDR1 SEHNR and CDR2 FQNEAQ (reference sequence). This CDR3 comprises 17 residues. Here the CDR3 reads CASSQEALTGLNQPQHF. The CDR3 DNA sequence: TGCGCCAGCAGCCAAGAGGCTCTCACCGGCCTCAATCAGCCCCAGCATTTT.

With respect to this clonotype: This may stem from a read error, because a much larger clone lies one nucleotide away. The chain carries TRBV29-1 and TRBJ1-1; D perhaps matches TRBD1 (5 bases). The V end lost 4 bases, the J end lost 6 bases, and 18 bases lay between the germline ends. Per the germline V gene, CDR1 is SQVTM and CDR2 is ANQGSEA. This CDR3 spans 14 amino acids. Here the CDR3 reads CSVVGGGKISEAFF. The CDR3 nucleotides read TGCAGCGTTGTGGGGGGGGGAAAGATCTCTGAAGCTTTCTTT.

V usage is TRBV5-1 and J usage is TRBJ1-4; a possible D gene is TRBD1 (6 bases). Trimming took 4 bases from V and 5 from J, leaving 18 bases between them. This CDR3 comprises 16 residues. Germline V lookup: CDR1 SGHRS, CDR2 YFSETQ. The CDR3 loop is CASSGGGAGENEKLFF. The DNA of the CDR3 is TGCGCCAGCAGCGGCGGGGGGGCAGGGGAAAATGAAAAACTGTTTTTT.

This clonotype was counted many times. The CDR3 here is CASSPTPSDEQYF. The CDR3 DNA sequence: TGTGCCAGCAGCCCTACACCGTCAGACGAGCAGTACTTC. The V gene is TRBV7-9, the J gene TRBJ2-7; D gene unclear. From germline, CDR1 is SEHNR and CDR2 FQNEAQ (reference sequence). The V and J ends lost 5 bases and 5 bases respectively, with 13 bases between them. CDR3 size: 13 residues.

The table lists this clonotype with a few counts. V usage is TRBV9 and J usage is TRBJ1-1, with a weak D call TRBD1 (6 bases). The CDR3 runs 16 residues. Germline assignment: CDR1 SGDLS and CDR2 YYNGEE. Between the trimmed V and J ends, which lost 0 bases and 2 bases, there was a span of 14 bases. The CDR3 is CASSVGPNRANTEAFF. The CDR3 DNA reads TGTGCCAGCAGCGTAGGGCCCAACAGGGCCAACACTGAAGCTTTCTTT.

This clonotype was detected ten times or more. Germline and junction disagree at one end, which may indicate a read error. The chain recombines TRBV5-1 with TRBJ1-2, with TRBD1 matching over 8 bases. Per germline, CDR1 SGHRS and CDR2 YFSETQ. This CDR3 spans 14 amino acids. The DNA of the CDR3 is TGTGCCAGCAGCTCCGGGACAGGAACCTATGGCTACACCTTC. Its protein is CASSSGTGTYGYTF. The variable domain in full, with the rest retrieved from reference TRBV5-1 and TRBJ1-2, is KAGVTQTPRYLIKTRGQQVTLSCSPISGHRSVSWYQQTPGQGLQFLFEYFSETQRNKGNFPGRFSGRQFSNSRSEMNVSTLELGDSALYLCASSSGTGTYGYTFGSGTRLTVV.

This clonotype occurred many times. The rearrangement uses TRBV24-1 and TRBJ1-1, with D uncertain. Germline lookup yields CDR1 KGHDR and CDR2 SFDVKD. The CDR3 length is 13 residues. Trimming took 7 bases from V and 2 from J, leaving 10 bases between them. CDR3 amino acids: CATSDSANTEAFF. CDR3 DNA sequence: TGTGCCACCAGCGACTCAGCCAACACTGAAGCTTTCTTT.

This clonotype was picked up many times. The chain carries TRBV10-3 and TRBJ1-3, with D hard to call. Trimming shortened V by 4 bases and J by 0 bases, and 7 bases separated the two germline ends. Germline V lookup: CDR1 ENHRY, CDR2 SYGVKD. The CDR3 has 14 residues. The CDR3, as DNA: TGTGCCATCAGTGGTGACACCTCTGGAAACACCATATATTTT. It translates to CAISGDTSGNTIYF.

Worth noting for this clonotype: This may be a read error: a much more frequent sequence differs by one nucleotide. CDR3 bases: TGTGCCAGCAGCGTAGATGCAGGGAAGACCCAGTACTTC. This gives the protein CASSVDAGKTQYF. The rearrangement links TRBV9 to TRBJ2-5, with D possibly matching TRBD1 (5 bases). The CDR3 has 13 amino acids. Trimming took off 0 bases at V and 6 bases at J, with 9 bases between the two ends. Germline-derived CDR1 and CDR2 are SGDLS and YYNGEE.

The rearrangement joins TRBV7-9 to TRBJ2-2; D remains unclear. This CDR3 region has 15 residues. V shed 1 base and J shed 5 bases, with 11 bases lying between them. Per the germline V gene, CDR1 is SEHNR and CDR2 is FQNEAQ (reference sequence). Here the CDR3 reads CASSLEAPRTGELFF. The CDR3 DNA follows: TGTGCCAGCAGCTTAGAAGCCCCCAGGACCGGGGAGCTGTTTTTT. Looking up the rest from reference TRBV7-9 and TRBJ2-2 gives the full variable domain: DTGVSQNPRHKITKRGQNVTFRCDPISEHNRLYWYRQTLGQGPEFLTYFQNEAQLEKSRLLSDRFSAERPKGSFSTLEIQRTEQGDSAMYLCASSLEAPRTGELFFGEGSRLTVL.

This chain uses TRBV5-1 with TRBJ1-2; D uncertain. Germline V gene sequence: CDR1 SGHRS, CDR2 YFSETQ. Trimming removed 4 bases at V and 2 bases at J, with 18 bases between. CDR3 length equals 16 residues. CDR3 coding DNA: TGCGCCAGCAGCCCTGGGTTAGAAACAGCCAACTATGGCTACACCTTC. Translation gives CASSPGLETANYGYTF.